A single sample is the source of the 9 T cell receptor beta chains below, sequenced in a study of blood T cell repertoires in COVID-19. Measured with immunoSEQ multiplex PCR; TCRdb has only the in-frame clones, and not every one. The top ten clones hold 3.5% to 5% of a sample with more than 300,000 clones, approximately 84% of them seen once. Sequenced input: PBMCs or T cells enriched from blood (not recorded which). Every receptor here comes from a man under 40 who had recovered from COVID-19.

The rearrangement links TRBV3-1 (or the pseudogene TRBV3-2) to TRBJ2-7; 10 positions match TRBD2. V trimming: 4 bases; J trimming: 0 bases; junction bases outside the gene matches: 6. This CDR3 has 16 residues. Per the germline V gene, CDR1 is LGHDT and CDR2 is YNNKEL (reference sequence). The CDR3: CASSLGLAVPSYEQYF. DNA of the CDR3: TGTGCCAGCAGCCTCGGACTAGCGGTACCCTCCTACGAGCAGTACTTC.

This rearrangement joins TRBV2 to TRBJ2-2, with unresolved D. This CDR3 has 13 residues. The V end was cut by 6 bases, the J end by 6 bases, with 11 bases between. Germline V gene sequence: CDR1 SNHLY, CDR2 FYNNEI. The CDR3: CASRVESAGELFF. The CDR3 region has the DNA TGTGCCAGCAGGGTAGAATCGGCCGGGGAGCTGTTTTTT.

The chain joins TRBV19 to TRBJ1-2; D gene uncertain. The CDR3 runs 16 residues. CDR1 is LNHDA and CDR2 is SQIVND in the germline V gene (reference sequence). The V and J ends lost 8 bases and 2 bases respectively, with 21 bases between them. CDR3 DNA sequence: TGTGCCAGTGCTAAGGTAGGGAGTGGGAGCAACTATGGCTACACCTTC. It encodes CASAKVGSGSNYGYTF. The full variable domain, with the rest looked up from reference TRBV19 and TRBJ1-2, is DGGITQSPKYLFRKEGQNVTLSCEQNLNHDAMYWYRQDPGQGLRLIYYSQIVNDFQKGDIAEGYSVSREKKESFPLTVTSAQKNPTAFYLCASAKVGSGSNYGYTFGSGTRLTVV.

The genes are TRBV20-1 and TRBJ1-3; no clear D. V lost 4 bases and J lost 4, with 11 bases in between. The CDR3 is 13 amino acids. Per the germline V gene, CDR1 is DFQATT and CDR2 is SNEGSKA (reference sequence). The CDR3 DNA is TGCAGTGCTACTGACGAAGCGGGAAACACCATATATTTT. Translated: CSATDEAGNTIYF.

This clone has a handful of counts. The chain recombines TRBV5-1 with TRBJ1-2; weak D call: TRBD1 (6 bases). The length of the CDR3 is 15 residues. Trimming removed 4 bases at V and 0 bases at J, with 13 bases between. Germline assignment: CDR1 SGHRS and CDR2 YFSETQ. The CDR3 nucleotides read TGCGCCAGCAGCCCGACGGACAGACCTAACTATGGCTACACCTTC. It specifies CASSPTDRPNYGYTF.

The rearrangement uses TRBV5-5 and TRBJ2-2; no clear D. V was clipped by 0 bases and J by 0 bases, with 6 bases between them. CDR1 and CDR2 from the germline V gene are SGHKS and YYEKEE (reference sequence). CDR3 length: 15 amino acids. CDR3 bases: TGTGCCAGCAGCTTGGGTGTAGCGAACACCGGGGAGCTGTTTTTT. This encodes CASSLGVANTGELFF.

The chain recombines TRBV7-9 with TRBJ2-7; D is perhaps TRBD1 (6 bases). This CDR3 has 15 amino acids. Germline V gene sequence: CDR1 SEHNR, CDR2 FQNEAQ (reference sequence). V shed 1 base and J shed 0 bases, with 10 bases lying between them. The CDR3 is CASSLEQGNSYEQYF. CDR3 coding DNA: TGTGCCAGCAGCTTAGAACAGGGAAACTCCTACGAGCAGTACTTC.

This chain joins TRBV18 and TRBJ1-6; 7 bases agree with TRBD1. J lost 10 bases, V lost 3 bases, and 3 bases had no gene match. The V gene's germline CDR1 is KGHSH and CDR2 LQKENI. The CDR3 covers 13 residues. In DNA form, the CDR3 reads TGTGCCAGCTCACCCGACAGGGACTCACCCCTCCACTTT. Translation gives CASSPDRDSPLHF.

The chain recombines TRBV28 with TRBJ1-1; weak D call: TRBD1 (5 bases). Trimming took off 3 bases at V and 8 bases at J, with 10 bases between the two ends. Per germline, CDR1 MDHEN and CDR2 SYDVKM. The CDR3 consists of 12 residues. CDR3: CASSLLGLEAFF. CDR3 nucleotides: TGTGCCAGCAGTTTGTTGGGGCTGGAAGCTTTCTTT.